This TCR beta chain was profiled in a study of CD8+ T cells in alopecia areata. Findings of the study overall: Between patients, shared TCR sequences were less clear than in mice. This was possibly due in part to HLA diversity in the patient population.

With regard to this clone: Antigen: not known.

With 1 base removed from V and 0 bases from J, the gap between germline ends came to 9 bases. The CDR3 is 15 amino acids. Germline V gene sequence: CDR1 MDHEN, CDR2 SYDVKM. Researchers gathered lesional scalp punch biopsies and peripheral blood from patients with alopecia areata. cDNA reverse transcribed from extracted RNA served as the sequencing template. Some clones are missing from TCRdb's copy, which holds only in-frame ones; the method was immunoSEQ multiplex PCR. This sample carries about 110,000 clones, 45% to 60% of them seen once, and the ten largest clones take roughly 25%. Sequenced sample: NKG2D-low CD8+ T cells sorted from blood. This chain links TRBV28 with TRBJ1-1; possibly TRBD1 for D (5 bases). This clonotype was obtained from a human donor with alopecia areata. The CDR3 sequence: CASSLLGGLNTEAFF. The CDR3 coding sequence is TGTGCCAGCAGTTTATTGGGGGGATTGAACACTGAAGCTTTCTTT. Filled out from reference TRBV28 and TRBJ1-1, the complete variable domain reads DVKVTQSSRYLVKRTGEKVFLECVQDMDHENMFWYRQDPGLGLRLIYFSYDVKMKEKGDIPEGYSVSREKKERFSLILESASTNQTSMYLCASSLLGGLNTEAFFGQGTRLTVV.